This TCR beta chain came from a study of blood T cell repertoires in COVID-19. Study at large: Spain, Italy and the United States supplied samples that represented acute and convalescent COVID-19. Sources were T cells, B-cell-depleted T cells, or PBMCs; the material itself was cDNA or gDNA.

CDR3 length: 13 amino acids. The germline V and J ends were trimmed by 5 bases and 4 bases, with 9 bases remaining between them. From germline, CDR1 is SGHTA and CDR2 FQGNSA. The protocol was immunoSEQ multiplex PCR, while the TCRdb copy is restricted to in-frame clones and leaves out a portion. The table has more than 80,000 clones, under 90% seen once; the top ten hold approximately 1.6%. This TCR came from a human donor with active COVID-19. The donor label of this sample is uncertain. The specimen sequenced was peripheral blood. This sequence joins TRBV7-2 and TRBJ1-5; D possibly corresponds to TRBD1 (5 bases). The CDR3: CASSRQGNQPQHF. CDR3 sequence (DNA): TGTGCCAGCAGCCGGCAGGGTAATCAGCCCCAGCATTTT.